This TCR beta chain was identified in a study of beta chain features in type 1 diabetes. In regard to this clone: Its cognate antigen is unknown.

The investigators reverse transcribed all of the isolated RNA, so they sequenced expressed TCRB transcripts. Sequencing of naive, central memory and regulatory T cell samples gave an average of around 3.5 million reads. The protocol was immunoSEQ multiplex PCR, while the TCRdb copy is restricted to in-frame clones and leaves out a portion. The table includes 640,000 or so clones, around 15% detected once. Study-wide points: Among patients with Type 1 diabetes, TCRB CDR3s were moderately but significantly shorter in every one of the four CD4+ subsets.

This clonotype was sampled from a man aged 18-30 years with type 1 diabetes. The sequenced sample was naive CD4+ T cells from blood.

CDR3 sequence: CASSSSRRVNTEAFF. The CDR3 coding sequence is TGCGCCAGCAGCTCCTCACGTCGGGTGAACACTGAAGCTTTCTTT. V and J are TRBV5-1 and TRBJ1-1; D remains unclear. The V end lost 3 bases, the J end lost 0 bases, and 12 bases lay between the germline ends. The CDR3 spans 15 residues. Germline CDR1 is SGHRS and CDR2 is YFSETQ.